This T cell receptor (beta chain) was documented in a study of cytomegalovirus exposure and HLA in healthy donors. Study information: Among 150 million to 200 million T cells, an earlier analysis found around 100 million unique TCR beta sequences.

This CDR3 comprises 14 residues. CDR1 is SGHRS, CDR2 YFSETQ, per germline. Deletions cut 0 bases from V and 3 bases from J, with 10 bases between. Use of 60 Vbeta and 13 Jbeta primers characterized the PCR. Only in-frame clones appear in the TCRdb table, and some are missing; sequencing was by immunoSEQ multiplex PCR. The listing contains over 120,000 clones. The sequencing sample was made of PBMCs. The sequence derives from a male donor in good health and CMV-seronegative. This chain joins TRBV5-1 and TRBJ2-7; perhaps TRBD1 as D (6 bases). Written as DNA, the CDR3 is TGCGCCAGCAGCTTGGGGACAGTAGACTACGAGCAGTACTTC. The encoded protein is CASSLGTVDYEQYF.